What follows describes a single TCR beta chain. What this receptor recognizes is not known. Per-nucleotide qualities are absent, and no much larger clonotype sits a single base away. This sample was included in a study of cytomegalovirus exposure and HLA in healthy donors (dated by TCRdb to 2016 to 2017). Regarding the study in general: An earlier analysis of more than 550 of the donors reported 276 Gb of sequence data and 90 million to 120 million unique TCR beta sequences obtained from some 170 million T cells. Roughly five DR-DQ haplotypes were treated as single units for association and clustering because of strong linkage in the cohort. A later genetic analysis took genome-wide SNP genotypes for about 65% of the 666 donors and used that subset as a discovery cohort. An early release that covered approximately 600 HLA-typed donors contained approximately 300 gigabases of sequencing data and 85 million to 100 million unique TCR sequences. The number of typed donors differed by locus: 629-630 for A, B, C, DRB1 and DQB1; 522 for DQA1; roughly 600 for DPA1; and around 490 for DPB1. Of the roughly 390 genotyped donors, about 84% fell in the genetic ancestry cluster associated with self-reported Caucasian donors. High-throughput TCR immunosequencing, statistical association of individual TCRs with disease status, and machine learning were combined to predict cytomegalovirus infection status. The later analysis used no new phenotypic data to find candidate immune exposures, relying instead on TCR beta sequences and their occurrence across donors. On average, approximately 250,000 unique TCR beta nucleotide sequences were sequenced per donor among 350 to 400 genotyped donors of the cohort, with roughly a sixth of those sequences being non-productive. All discovery cohort repertoires had been generated on a single sequencing platform. A later analysis re-analyzed previously published TCR beta repertoires from approximately 670 donors and added high-resolution HLA genotyping to study TCR occurrence patterns. To decide whether each TCR beta V gene segment behaved as functional or pseudogenic, an earlier analysis of nearly 600 of the donors relied on high-throughput TCR beta sequencing. The study was designed to test whether signatures of past pathogen exposure could be identified by cataloging public T cell receptors. The study profiled the T cell repertoires of about 720 subjects by immunosequencing and related them to cytomegalovirus serostatus. Donor age, sex, ethnicity and CMV serostatus were compiled together with the repertoire data. HLA typing included class I and class II loci at four-digit resolution. Along with the approximately 620-subject first cohort, a separate validation cohort of over a hundred different subjects was used.

The CDR3 starts with the cysteine, ends with the phenylalanine, and has 14 residues. Of the read, only the CDR3 DNA is kept; its 42 bases are in frame from base 1. V and J are truncated by 4 bases and 4 bases respectively, leaving an intervening sequence of 11 bases. CDR1 ENHRY and CDR2 SYGVKD are derived from the germline V gene. Library method: the immunoSEQ multiplex PCR assay. For the multiplex PCR, a mixture combining 60 forward primers for TCR Vbeta segments and 13 reverse primers for TCR Jbeta segments was used. The CDR3 region of rearranged TCR beta genes was amplified from genomic DNA with a multiplex PCR assay. The amplified TCR beta libraries were sequenced on the Illumina HiSeq System as 87-base-pair reads. Per the original workflow: A later analysis tallied tens of millions of unique TCR beta chains across the roughly 610 repertoires, and some 12 million of those chains were shared by two or more donors. A nearest-neighbor algorithm error-corrected the raw reads and collapsed the reads into unique sequences, merging closely related sequences to remove PCR and sequencing errors. Alignment of CDR3 sequences to IMGT reference sequences was used to assign V, D and J gene segments. Each retained sequence needed at least a six-nucleotide match to both a V gene segment and a J gene segment. A rearrangement counted as productive if the CDR3 had no stop codons and remained in frame with V and J, and every other rearrangement counted as non-productive. CDR3 was defined by IMGT convention, running from the second conserved V-encoded cysteine to the conserved J-encoded phenylalanine. The earlier analysis of a few hundred of the donors excluded any sequence lacking an unambiguous match to a single V gene segment. In an earlier analysis of 587 of the donors, V segments were called functional above 56.7% productive rearrangements and were called segregating when the between-donor standard deviation exceeded 5%. A statistical classification framework was built to diagnose cytomegalovirus status from the catalog of TCR beta chain sequences. A later analysis assigned V and J genes by comparing TCR nucleotide sequences with IMGT/GENE-DB human TR gene sequences. The TCRdist pipeline was used in a later analysis to assign CDR3 sequences and most-parsimonious VDJ recombination scenarios. In a later analysis, every TCR beta chain was defined by the combination of its CDR3 amino acid sequence and its V-gene family, and reads without a unique V-gene family were dropped. In a later analysis, around 650 highly shared, low-generation-probability nucleotide sequences were removed to address suspected cross-contamination and a sequencing artifact. In a later analysis, a clonal expansion index for each public chain was calculated from normalized within-repertoire ranks of inferred template counts. In a later analysis, generation probabilities were computed using a VDJ recombination model fitted to out-of-frame rearrangements, and the results were checked against IGoR. Hypergeometric tests were used in a later analysis to score TCR-TCR, TCR-HLA and TCR-CMV co-occurrence, with a repertoire-size bias correction applied to the TCR pairs. In a later analysis, false discovery rates were estimated by permuting HLA or CMV assignments 20 times. A later analysis grouped co-occurring TCRs with DBSCAN, adding TCRdist sequence similarity when clustering within HLA-allele-positive subsets. Repertoires with fewer than 30,000 or more than 120,000 public chains, plus five repertoires with anomalous nucleotide sharing, were excluded from co-occurrence clustering. TCRdb re-hosts the immuneACCESS table, in-frame sequences only. Its copies lack some clones; in the studies checked, an unresolved V gene accounts for under half of them, and the cause for the rest is not known. The DNA gave D and trimming, while V, J and clone size come from that table. The sample profile shows more than 100,000 clones; over 60% of them were found once. Less than 3.5% of the sample comes from the top ten.

The cohort consisted of 650 to 700 healthy bone marrow donors. Cohort members were all nominally healthy when sampled, although unrecorded immune exposures were likely present. The donor was CMV seropositive and was included in the group of 250 to 350 seropositive cohort members. Every donor gave a peripheral blood sample, and the peripheral blood mononuclear cells from that sample were used for TCR beta sequencing. Genomic DNA extraction from the blood cell samples was performed with the Qiagen DNeasy Blood Extraction Kit. Broader findings and caveats from the paper: The only immune exposure information available for the cohort was CMV serostatus. According to a later genetic analysis, donors in an Asian-associated ancestry cluster had fewer N-insertions in productive TCRs than the roughly 670-donor mean. In the study, 150 to 200 TCR beta chains were listed as associated with cytomegalovirus. Across donors, most TCR sequences were observed very rarely, whereas some public TCRs were present in many individuals. Correlated functional status among segregating V segments might reflect linkage disequilibrium, but an unknown experimental factor could not be ruled out. At a false discovery rate of 0.05, a later analysis linked fewer than 20,000 TCR beta sequences to specific HLA alleles. A few of the identified cytomegalovirus-associated TCR beta chains were confirmed in vitro to be specific for cytomegalovirus antigens. It was suggested by the authors that the approach could potentially be generalized to other disease states and immunological phenotypes. The sequencing pipeline was judged likely to have produced a cluster of highly shared sequence variants as a technical artifact. Because HLA typing was unavailable for some donors at each locus, only the typed subset was used in association tests. The classifier was reported to diagnose cytomegalovirus status with high specificity and sensitivity in both the original and validation cohorts. V-gene and J-gene trimming of TCR beta chains was associated with a missense DCLRE1C variant in a later genetic analysis, and the association was replicated in an independent cohort. Several of the top co-occurrence clusters appeared to be linked to parvovirus B19, influenza, CMV and Epstein-Barr virus, according to a later analysis. Because counts were too low, fewer than 20 rarely observed V segments, including chromosome 9 orphons, were excluded from the earlier analysis of several hundred of the donors. When HLA alleles, especially DR and DQ, strongly co-occurred, attributing TCR associations to individual alleles was difficult. Compared with equally common non-associated chains, HLA-associated TCR beta chains in a later analysis were more clonally expanded and had lower generation probabilities. This cohort had only TCR beta chains sequenced, and the lack of alpha or paired-chain data limited which features could be detected. According to a later analysis, most CMV-associated TCR beta chains appeared to be HLA-restricted, and the HLA associations seemed to be driven largely by CMV exposure. Some IMGT-functional V segments, including TRBV6-2 and TRBV6-3, could not be told apart with the 87-base-pair reads, so those segments were excluded. A further reported finding was that TCR beta sequences accurately predicted the HLA-A and HLA-B alleles for most subjects in the first cohort. A later analysis found that TCR association rates varied across HLA loci, with DRB1 alleles showing the most associated TCRs and HLA-C alleles the fewest. An earlier analysis of around 600 of the donors showed that most TCR beta V segments appeared in productive rearrangements either about 87% or about 30% of the time, which broadly matched IMGT annotations. The presence/absence analyses assumed that sequencing depth was roughly uniform across donors, and that assumption may not be true.

This TCR was sampled from a woman aged 35 to 49 in good health and CMV-seropositive. Input material: PBMCs. The chain couples TRBV10-3 to TRBJ1-5, and possibly TRBD1, on 5 matching bases. The CDR3 region: CAISASGTNQPQHF. The DNA is as follows: TGTGCCATCAGTGCCTCAGGGACTAATCAGCCCCAGCATTTT.